This passage covers 21 T cell receptor beta chains from one sample sequenced in a study of cytomegalovirus exposure and HLA in healthy donors. The PCR was carried out with 60 Vbeta primers and 13 Jbeta primers. Assay used: immunoSEQ multiplex PCR; TCRdb lists only in-frame clones, some missing. The top ten clones hold 2.9% of a sample with around 190,000 clones, 75% to 80% of them seen once. The sample comprised PBMCs. The origin of the receptors is a female donor in good health and CMV-seronegative.

The chain joins TRBV27 to TRBJ2-2; TRBD1 matches at 7 bases. The V segment lost 3 bases and the J segment 7 bases; nucleotides outside the gene matches: 11. This CDR3 is 16 amino acids long. CDR1 MNHEY and CDR2 SMNVEV come from the germline V gene (reference sequence). CDR3 amino acids: CASSFFTGARDGELFF. CDR3 DNA sequence: TGTGCCAGCAGTTTTTTTACAGGGGCGAGGGACGGGGAGCTGTTTTTT.

This clone showed up just once. The chain joins TRBV27 to TRBJ2-1; 9 nucleotides agree with TRBD1. CDR3 length: 18 residues. Germline-derived CDR1 and CDR2 are MNHEY and SMNVEV (reference sequence). V shed 0 bases and J 0 bases; nucleotides not matched to a gene: 6. The CDR3 bases are TGTGCCAGCAGTTTATCCGGGACAGGGCCAAGCTCCTACAATGAGCAGTTCTTC. This codes for CASSLSGTGPSSYNEQFF.

The chain combines TRBV19 with TRBJ2-7, with 14 bases aligning to TRBD2. V trimming: 7 bases; J trimming: 5 bases; junction bases outside the gene matches: 19. CDR1 and CDR2 (germline): LNHDA, SQIVND (reference sequence). This CDR3 contains 19 residues. The CDR3 protein is CASTPGPGLAGAGVHEQYF. In DNA, the CDR3 is TGTGCCAGTACCCCGGGACCGGGACTAGCGGGAGCCGGTGTCCACGAGCAGTACTTC.

The chain uses TRBV11-3 and TRBJ2-3; 9 positions agree with TRBD2. This CDR3 contains 16 residues. V lost 6 bases to trimming and J lost 3 bases; unmatched junction nucleotides: 10. The V gene's germline CDR1 is SGHNT and CDR2 YENEEA. The CDR3 bases are TGTGCCAGCAGGGAGTTTAAAGCGGGGGGAACAGATACGCAGTATTTT. This translates into CASREFKAGGTDTQYF.

This chain connects TRBV6-6 to TRBJ2-7; 8 bases line up with TRBD2. CDR3 length: 12 residues. V was pared by 5 bases and J by 12 bases, with 9 bases of the junction left unmatched. The germline gives CDR1 MNHNY, CDR2 SVGAGI (reference sequence). The CDR3 sequence: CASSLVASGPYF. CDR3 coding DNA: TGTGCCAGCAGTCTCGTGGCTAGCGGGCCGTACTTC.

V usage is TRBV2 and J usage is TRBJ2-1, with D hard to call. V was shortened by 5 bases and J by 5 bases, with 13 bases between the two germline ends. The germline V gene encodes CDR1 SNHLY and CDR2 FYNNEI. This CDR3 contains 14 residues. The CDR3 spells CASSLRRLNNEQFF. The CDR3 DNA reads as TGTGCCAGCAGTTTGAGGCGCCTGAACAATGAGCAGTTCTTC.

DNA for the CDR3: TGTGCCAGCAGCTCAACGGCGGGGACAGGGAACGAGCAGTACTTC. Protein: CASSSTAGTGNEQYF. The chain is built from TRBV11-2 and TRBJ2-7; the match to TRBD1 covers 9 bases. Trimming removed 4 bases from V and 5 bases from J; junction bases left unmatched: 9. This CDR3 spans 15 amino acids. Germline loops: CDR1 SGHAT, CDR2 FQNNGV.

A single count supports this clone. V and J are TRBV6-1 and TRBJ1-5; TRBD1 agrees at 11 bases. The V segment lost 4 bases and the J segment 6 bases; nucleotides outside the gene matches: 8. The CDR3 loop spans 16 amino acids. Germline V CDR1 and CDR2: MNHNS, SASEGT. The CDR3 reads CASSGRTGGAGQPQHF. CDR3 nucleotide sequence: TGTGCCAGCAGTGGGCGGACAGGGGGCGCAGGTCAGCCCCAGCATTTT.

This clone was observed a handful of times. The chain links TRBV30 to TRBJ2-1; D is unclear. The germline V gene has CDR1 GTSNPN and CDR2 SVGIG (reference sequence). The CDR3 consists of 14 residues. V was clipped by 0 bases and J by 3 bases, with 9 bases between them. This chain's CDR3 is CAWSVLVSYNEQFF. The CDR3 DNA reads TGTGCCTGGAGTGTTCTTGTGAGCTACAATGAGCAGTTCTTC.

This clone was counted a few times. This chain uses TRBV7-2 with TRBJ1-4; TRBD1 is a possible D gene (5 bases). The CDR3 covers 15 residues. Germline V lookup: CDR1 SGHTA, CDR2 FQGNSA. V dropped 1 base and J dropped 4 bases, with 10 bases sitting between them. The DNA for the CDR3 is TGTGCCAGCAGCTTAGGTGACAGACGTAATGAAAAACTGTTTTTT. Its protein is CASSLGDRRNEKLFF.

V usage is TRBV7-9 and J usage is TRBJ2-1; D may be TRBD2 (7 bases). Trimming cost V 0 bases and J 1 base, with 13 bases left between them. The CDR3 contains 17 residues. Germline values: CDR1 SEHNR, CDR2 FQNEAQ (reference sequence). The CDR3 DNA reads as TGTGCCAGCAGCTTAGCGCGGGGGCACTGGTCCTACAATGAGCAGTTCTTC. It codes for CASSLARGHWSYNEQFF.

V is TRBV9 and J is TRBJ1-4; tentative D call: TRBD1 (5 bases). Germline values: CDR1 SGDLS, CDR2 YYNGEE. The CDR3 runs 15 residues. V gave up 6 bases and J gave up 7 bases, with 19 bases separating them. CDR3 nucleotide sequence: TGTGCCAGCACCGCCGGGGGGGGACGAGGTGAAAAACTGTTTTTT. Amino acids: CASTAGGGRGEKLFF.

Comment on this clone: A read error may produce the germline difference seen at one junction end. The J gene is TRBJ2-1, the V gene TRBV11-2; tentative D call: TRBD2 (5 bases). In germline, CDR1 is SGHAT, CDR2 FQNNGV. The CDR3 has 15 residues. The CDR3: CASSEVRGRRNEQLF. In DNA, the CDR3 is TGTGCCAGCAGCGAGGTCCGTGGGAGAAGGAATGAGCAGCTCTTC.

This clone was observed a handful of times. The chain employs TRBV11-2 and TRBJ2-5; weak D call: TRBD2 (7 bases). V was clipped by 1 base and J by 5 bases, with 26 bases between them. Germline CDR1 is SGHAT and CDR2 is FQNNGV. The CDR3 length is 19 residues. CDR3 sequence: CASSLGSSPAPGGHETQYF. In DNA form, the CDR3 reads TGTGCCAGCAGCTTAGGGAGTTCCCCCGCCCCCGGGGGGCATGAGACCCAGTACTTC.

This chain joins TRBV5-1 and TRBJ2-1; a weak D match, TRBD2 (6 bases). Germline V gives CDR1 SGHRS, CDR2 YFSETQ. The CDR3 loop spans 16 amino acids. The V end was cut by 4 bases, the J end by 6 bases, with 20 bases between. CDR3 amino acids: CASSTSGTQWRNEQFF. The CDR3 DNA reads as TGCGCCAGCAGCACGTCCGGGACTCAGTGGCGCAATGAGCAGTTCTTC.

This clone appeared a few times. This chain joins TRBV5-1 and TRBJ2-3, with 7 positions matching TRBD2. Germline V gene data show CDR1 as SGHRS and CDR2 as YFSETQ. The CDR3 is made up of 15 amino acids. The J segment lost 3 bases and the V segment lost 0 bases, leaving 4 bases of the junction unmatched. The CDR3 DNA is TGCGCCAGCAGCTTGGGCGGGGGAGGTACAGATACGCAGTATTTT. Translation: CASSLGGGGTDTQYF.

The genes are TRBV11-2 and TRBJ2-5; D might be TRBD1 (5 bases). The V end lost 8 bases, the J end lost 5 bases, and 15 bases lay between the germline ends. This CDR3 comprises 13 residues. CDR1 is SGHAT, CDR2 FQNNGV, per germline. For the CDR3, the DNA is TGTGCCAGCTCCGTGCAGGGTTGGGAGACCCAGTACTTC. Amino acids: CASSVQGWETQYF.

In the case of this clone: One junction end does not reproduce the germline sequence, and a read error may be involved. The chain employs TRBV7-9 and TRBJ1-1; tentative D call: TRBD1 (5 bases). Germline CDR1 is SEHNR and CDR2 is FQNEAQ (reference sequence). CDR3 length equals 16 residues. The CDR3 bases are TGTTCCAGCAGCTTACAACCGGGACTAGGGAACACTGAAGCTTTCTTT. It codes for CSSSLQPGLGNTEAFF.

This clone was picked up a small number of times. V gene TRBV5-1 combines with J gene TRBJ2-1, with 10 nucleotides matching TRBD2. The CDR3 is 20 amino acids. V shed 1 base, J shed 4 bases, and the junction held 17 bases outside the gene matches. Germline V lookup: CDR1 SGHRS, CDR2 YFSETQ. The CDR3 nucleotides read TGCGCCAGCAGCTTGTCCGGACTAGCGGAATTCGTGGGCCGATACAATGAGCAGTTCTTC. Protein sequence: CASSLSGLAEFVGRYNEQFF.

With respect to this clone: At one end, the junction sequence differs from germline, possibly due to a read error. CDR3 region: CASSQWPRHNQPQHF. The CDR3 bases are TGTGCCAGCAGCCAATGGCCCAGACACAATCAGCCCCAGCATTTT. The rearrangement uses TRBV4-1 and TRBJ1-5; no clear D. Germline CDR1 MGHRA, CDR2 YSYEKL. The CDR3 spans 15 residues.

The CDR3 reads CASSAQDRVETQYF. The CDR3 DNA is TGTGCCAGCAGTGCTCAGGACAGGGTCGAGACCCAGTACTTC. The V and J genes are TRBV11-3 and TRBJ2-5, with 8 bases that match TRBD1. CDR1 and CDR2 from the germline V gene are SGHNT and YENEEA. This CDR3 comprises 14 residues. V lost 6 bases to trimming and J lost 5 bases; unmatched junction nucleotides: 8. Based on the CDR3 plus reference TRBV11-3 and TRBJ2-5, the full variable domain is EAGVVQSPRYKIIEKKQPVAFWCNPISGHNTLYWYLQNLGQGPELLIRYENEEAVDDSQLPKDRFSAERLKGVDSTLKIQPAELGDSAVYLCASSAQDRVETQYFGPGTRLLVL.